This record covers a single T cell receptor (beta chain). Its specificity is unknown. The template used for profiling TCR beta VDJ and CDR3 was genomic DNA. TCRdb ran MiXCR on the reads and lists one entry per CDR3 protein. The sample has 75,000 to 100,000 distinct CDR3 sequences, about 66% seen once. The V gene lost 2 bases and the J gene lost 0 bases, with 13 bases spanning the gap. This CDR3 is built from 16 residues. Germline V CDR1 and CDR2: DFQATT, SNEGSKA (reference sequence). CD8+CD57+ cell expansion had been shown by flow cytometry in patients chosen for sequencing. Severe acquired aplastic anemia affected all patients. Blood came from patients not yet given any therapy. The data were taken from a study of CD8+CD57+ T cells in acquired aplastic anemia. Background on the study: The DNA of sorted CD4+ and CD8+ cells averaged approximately 3.3 ug. Findings and caveats of the study: Roughly 30 sequences, all CD8+ CDR3, were shared between patients and controls.

The receptor was derived from a human donor with aplastic anemia. The V and J genes are TRBV20-1 and TRBJ1-4; possible D gene TRBD1, 5 bases. The sequencing sample was made of sorted CD4+, CD8+, or CD8+CD57+ T cells (not recorded which) from PBMCs. The CDR3 nucleotides read TGCAGTGCTAGAAGGGGTGGCAGTCCAACTAATGAAAAACTGTTTTTT. It encodes CSARRGGSPTNEKLFF.